These 12 T cell receptor beta chains were sequenced from one sample in a study of blood T cell repertoires in COVID-19. Profiling relied on immunoSEQ multiplex PCR, and the TCRdb table lists in-frame clones only, not all of them. The sample lists about 170,000 clones, approximately 84% occurring once. Source material: peripheral blood. The receptors shown here come from a woman older than 75 with COVID-19, enrolled during active disease.

The rearrangement links TRBV19 to TRBJ2-1, with a tentative D call TRBD1 (5 bases). The length of the CDR3 is 15 residues. Trimming cost V 3 bases and J 2 bases, with 11 bases left between them. The germline gives CDR1 LNHDA, CDR2 SQIVND (reference sequence). Written as DNA, the CDR3 is TGTGCCAGTAGTATTGTGCAGGGAACCTACAATGAGCAGTTCTTC. This codes for CASSIVQGTYNEQFF.

The V gene is TRBV6-5, the J gene TRBJ2-7; 10 nucleotides match TRBD1. Germline V gives CDR1 MNHEY, CDR2 SVGAGI. This CDR3 has 15 amino acids. With V trimmed by 6 bases and J by 3 bases, 8 bases remained unmatched. The CDR3 DNA reads as TGTGCCAGCAGGGATAGGACAGGGGGTAACTACGAGCAGTACTTC. Protein product: CASRDRTGGNYEQYF.

V usage is TRBV4-1 and J usage is TRBJ2-7; TRBD2 matches 8 bases. This CDR3 has 15 residues. CDR1 and CDR2 (germline): MGHRA, YSYEKL. V trimming: 6 bases; J trimming: 3 bases; junction bases outside the gene matches: 10. CDR3 sequence: CASRAGLVPDYEQYF. CDR3 coding DNA: TGCGCCAGCAGGGCGGGACTAGTTCCAGACTACGAGCAGTACTTC.

The rearrangement joins TRBV7-8 to TRBJ2-1; TRBD2 matches 9 bases. This CDR3 spans 19 amino acids. Germline CDR1 and CDR2: SGHVS and FQNEAQ. V dropped 6 bases and J dropped 3; count of bases not matched to a gene: 18. CDR3: CASRHRRGLAGTDYNEQFF. The CDR3 nucleotides read TGTGCCAGCAGACATAGGAGAGGGCTAGCGGGAACAGACTACAATGAGCAGTTCTTC.

J is TRBJ2-1 and V is TRBV29-1; D not certain. Germline V gene sequence: CDR1 SQVTM, CDR2 ANQGSEA. V lost 2 bases, J lost 3 bases, and 14 bases lay in between. This CDR3 has 15 residues. The CDR3 sequence: CSVEPGMRFYNEQFF. CDR3 DNA sequence: TGCAGCGTTGAACCGGGTATGAGGTTCTACAATGAGCAGTTCTTC.

The rearrangement links TRBV24-1 to TRBJ2-4; 9 nucleotides line up with TRBD1. V gave up 3 bases and J gave up 8 bases; unmatched junction bases: 10. The CDR3 loop spans 16 amino acids. Per germline, CDR1 KGHDR and CDR2 SFDVKD. CDR3 in amino acids: CATSDPGTGNVDIQYF. The DNA of the CDR3 is TGTGCCACCAGTGATCCCGGGACAGGGAATGTGGACATTCAGTACTTC.

This clone occurred a few times. The genes are TRBV15 and TRBJ1-1; D uncertain. V dropped 8 bases and J dropped 4 bases, with 17 bases sitting between them. This CDR3 has 14 residues. Germline V gives CDR1 LNHNV, CDR2 YYDKDF (reference sequence). The CDR3 is CATDSGRPGTEAFF. DNA of the CDR3: TGTGCCACCGACTCGGGTCGTCCTGGCACTGAAGCTTTCTTT. The entire variable domain, with the rest obtained from reference TRBV15 and TRBJ1-1, is as follows: DAMVIQNPRYQVTQFGKPVTLSCSQTLNHNVMYWYQQKSSQAPKLLFHYYDKDFNNEADTPDNFQSRRPNTSFCFLDIRSPGLGDTAMYLCATDSGRPGTEAFFGQGTRLTVV.

This chain connects TRBV2 to TRBJ1-5; possible D gene TRBD1, 6 bases. Between the trimmed V and J ends, which lost 5 bases and 6 bases, there was a span of 8 bases. Germline CDR1 and CDR2: SNHLY and FYNNEI. The CDR3 is 12 amino acids. As DNA, the CDR3 is TGTGCCAGCAGTCTGGACAGTCAGCCCCAGCATTTT. Translated: CASSLDSQPQHF.

This sequence joins TRBV24-1 and TRBJ2-1; D may be TRBD1 (6 bases). The CDR3 totals 16 residues. V shed 4 bases and J shed 5 bases, with 17 bases lying between them. Looked up from germline, CDR1 is KGHDR and CDR2 is SFDVKD. The CDR3 reads CATSEPDQRGNNEQFF. The CDR3 DNA is TGTGCCACCAGTGAGCCTGACCAGAGGGGGAACAATGAGCAGTTCTTC.

The chain combines TRBV4-1 with TRBJ2-1; 10 bases align to TRBD2. Losses at the gene ends were 2 bases for V and 7 bases for J; bases not matched to a gene: 8. Germline CDR1 MGHRA, CDR2 YSYEKL. The CDR3 consists of 16 residues. CDR3 region: CASSQSPSGSLNEQFF. DNA for the CDR3: TGCGCCAGCAGCCAATCTCCTAGCGGGAGTTTAAATGAGCAGTTCTTC.

This chain connects TRBV24-1 to TRBJ2-3, with 10 bases matching TRBD1. V lost 4 bases and J lost 5; bases outside the gene matches: 11. The germline V gene encodes CDR1 KGHDR and CDR2 SFDVKD. The CDR3 is 17 residues long. Here the CDR3 DNA reads TGTGCCACCAGTGAAGCCGGGACAGGGGTGTTTGGAGATACGCAGTATTTT. Protein sequence: CATSEAGTGVFGDTQYF.

V gene TRBV19 combines with J gene TRBJ1-4, with no clear D. This CDR3 has 15 residues. Trimming pared 3 bases from V and 7 bases from J, leaving 15 bases between. Germline V gene sequence: CDR1 LNHDA, CDR2 SQIVND (reference sequence). The CDR3 loop is CASSIRRVVGEKLFF. DNA of the CDR3: TGTGCCAGTAGTATTCGACGGGTTGTGGGTGAAAAACTGTTTTTT.